This T cell receptor (beta chain) was captured by sequencing in a study of T cell repertoires in cytomegalovirus infection. Study information: Well-studied HLA-B-restricted CMV epitopes were used in the study alongside recently identified HLA-C-restricted ones. Both CMV infection and a matching HLA type were indicated by public TCR beta signatures. Study results and limitations: The ex vivo response was dominated by HLA-C-restricted CMV-specific TCR beta clonotypes.

Germline CDR1 and CDR2: DFQATT and SNEGSKA (reference sequence). The CDR3 contains 14 residues. V trimming: 6 bases; J trimming: 3 bases; junction bases outside the gene matches: 4. TCRdb ran MiXCR on the reads and lists one entry per CDR3 protein. The sample lists around 750,000 distinct CDR3 sequences; 30% to 35% were seen once. This clonotype has at least ten counts. The antigen is undetermined. The input for sequencing was cultured CD8+ T cells from PBMCs, taken from culture after CMV antigen stimulation. This sequence joins TRBV20-1 and TRBJ2-2; 10 bases agree with TRBD2. The TCR was taken from a human donor in good health (CMV status not recorded). Some clones in this sample may be carry-over from other donors' samples. The CDR3 DNA reads as TGCAGTGCCCGGACTAGCGGAGACACCGGGGAGCTGTTTTTT. Its translation: CSARTSGDTGELFF.